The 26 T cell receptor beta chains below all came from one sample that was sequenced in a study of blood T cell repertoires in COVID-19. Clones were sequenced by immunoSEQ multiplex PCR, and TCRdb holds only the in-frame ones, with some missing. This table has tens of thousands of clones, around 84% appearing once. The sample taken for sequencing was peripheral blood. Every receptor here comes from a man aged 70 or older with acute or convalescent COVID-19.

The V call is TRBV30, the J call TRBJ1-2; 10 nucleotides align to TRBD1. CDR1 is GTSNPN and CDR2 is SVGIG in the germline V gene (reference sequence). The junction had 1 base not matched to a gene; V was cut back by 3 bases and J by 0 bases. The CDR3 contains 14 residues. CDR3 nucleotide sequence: TGTGCCTGGAGGGGGACAGGGGCTAACTATGGCTACACCTTC. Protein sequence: CAWRGTGANYGYTF. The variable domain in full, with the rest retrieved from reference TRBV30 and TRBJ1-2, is SQTIHQWPATLVQPVGSPLSLECTVEGTSNPNLYWYRQAAGRGLQLLFYSVGIGQISSEVPQNLSASRPQDRQFILSSKKLLLSDSGFYLCAWRGTGANYGYTFGSGTRLTVV.

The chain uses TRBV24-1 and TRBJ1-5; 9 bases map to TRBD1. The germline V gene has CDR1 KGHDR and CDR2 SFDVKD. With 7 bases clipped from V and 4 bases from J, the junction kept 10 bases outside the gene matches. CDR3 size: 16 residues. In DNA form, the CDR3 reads TGTGCCACCAGAGGTCCCGGACAGGGGCATAATCAGCCCCAGCATTTT. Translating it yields CATRGPGQGHNQPQHF.

This chain's CDR3 is CASSRGAGGDEQFF. The CDR3 nucleotides read TGTGCCAGCAGCCGCGGGGCAGGGGGTGATGAGCAGTTCTTC. The chain joins TRBV14 to TRBJ2-1, with TRBD1 as a possible D gene (7 bases). This CDR3 is built from 14 residues. Trimming shortened V by 4 bases and J by 8 bases, and 15 bases separated the two germline ends. Germline V gene data show CDR1 as SGHDN and CDR2 as FVKESK. Based on the CDR3 plus reference TRBV14 and TRBJ2-1, the full variable domain is EAGVTQFPSHSVIEKGQTVTLRCDPISGHDNLYWYRRVMGKEIKFLLHFVKESKQDESGMPNNRFLAERTGGTYSTLKVQPAELEDSGVYFCASSRGAGGDEQFFGPGTRLTVL.

CDR3 region: CASSLLKGVNQPQHF. The DNA for the CDR3 is TGTGCCAGCAGTTTATTAAAGGGGGTCAATCAGCCCCAGCATTTT. This chain connects TRBV27 to TRBJ1-5, with D possibly matching TRBD1 (6 bases). Germline V CDR1 and CDR2: MNHEY, SMNVEV (reference sequence). V lost 1 base and J 3 bases, leaving 10 bases between the germline ends. The CDR3 has 15 residues.

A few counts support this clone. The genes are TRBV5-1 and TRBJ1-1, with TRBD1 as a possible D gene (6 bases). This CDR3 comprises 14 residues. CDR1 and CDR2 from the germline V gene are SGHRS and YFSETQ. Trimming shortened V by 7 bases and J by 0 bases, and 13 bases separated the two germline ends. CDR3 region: CASGTTPMNTEAFF. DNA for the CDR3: TGCGCCAGCGGGACAACTCCGATGAACACTGAAGCTTTCTTT.

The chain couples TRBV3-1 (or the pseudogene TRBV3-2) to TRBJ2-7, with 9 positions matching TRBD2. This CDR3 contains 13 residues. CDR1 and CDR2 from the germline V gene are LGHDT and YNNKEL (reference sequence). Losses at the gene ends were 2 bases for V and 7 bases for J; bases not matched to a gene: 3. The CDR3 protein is CASSQFLAGEQYV. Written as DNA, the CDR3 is TGTGCCAGCAGCCAATTCCTAGCGGGGGAGCAGTACGTC.

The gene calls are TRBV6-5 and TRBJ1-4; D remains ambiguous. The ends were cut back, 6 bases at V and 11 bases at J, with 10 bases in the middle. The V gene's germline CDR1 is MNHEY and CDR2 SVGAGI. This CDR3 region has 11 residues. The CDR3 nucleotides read TGTGCCAGCAGCCCCGGACTTAAACTGTTTTTT. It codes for CASSPGLKLFF.

CDR3 residues: CASSESGTGIWEKLFF. Here the CDR3 DNA reads TGTGCCAGCAGTGAATCGGGCACAGGCATATGGGAAAAACTGTTTTTT. V and J are TRBV6-1 and TRBJ1-4; TRBD1 is a possible D gene (5 bases). V gave up 2 bases and J gave up 8 bases, with 18 bases separating them. This CDR3 has 16 residues. Germline assignment: CDR1 MNHNS and CDR2 SASEGT.

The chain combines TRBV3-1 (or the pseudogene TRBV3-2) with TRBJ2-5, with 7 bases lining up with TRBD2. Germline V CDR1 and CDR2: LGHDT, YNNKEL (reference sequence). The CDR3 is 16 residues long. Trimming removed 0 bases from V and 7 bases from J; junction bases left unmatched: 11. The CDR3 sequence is CASSQDFGRSGGTQYF. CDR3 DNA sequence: TGTGCCAGCAGCCAAGATTTCGGGCGCTCGGGGGGGACCCAGTACTTC.

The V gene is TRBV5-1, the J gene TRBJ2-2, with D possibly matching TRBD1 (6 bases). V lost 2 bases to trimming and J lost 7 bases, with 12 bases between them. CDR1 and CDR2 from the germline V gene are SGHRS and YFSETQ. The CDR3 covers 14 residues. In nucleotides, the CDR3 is TGCGCCAGCAGCTTATACAGGGTGGTCGGGGAGCTGTTTTTT. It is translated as CASSLYRVVGELFF.

The CDR3 here is CASSYSPSTNEKLFF. The CDR3 nucleotides read TGTGCCAGCAGTTACTCACCGAGCACTAATGAAAAACTGTTTTTT. The rearrangement links TRBV6-6 to TRBJ1-4; D unclear. Germline assignment: CDR1 MNHNY and CDR2 SVGAGI (reference sequence). This CDR3 spans 15 amino acids. The V end lost 0 bases, the J end lost 2 bases, and 7 bases lay between the germline ends.

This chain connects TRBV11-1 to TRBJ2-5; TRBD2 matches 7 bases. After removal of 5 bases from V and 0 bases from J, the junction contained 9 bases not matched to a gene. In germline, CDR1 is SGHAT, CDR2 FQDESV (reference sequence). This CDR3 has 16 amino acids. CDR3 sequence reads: CASSHDGLADQETQYF. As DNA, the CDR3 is TGTGCCAGCAGCCATGATGGCCTAGCGGACCAAGAGACCCAGTACTTC.

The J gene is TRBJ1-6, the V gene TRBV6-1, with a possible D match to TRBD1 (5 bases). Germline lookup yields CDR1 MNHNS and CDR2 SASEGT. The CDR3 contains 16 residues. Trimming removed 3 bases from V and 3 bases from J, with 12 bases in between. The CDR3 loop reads CASSDFRDFYNSPLHF. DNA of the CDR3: TGTGCCAGCAGTGACTTCAGGGACTTCTATAATTCACCCCTCCACTTT.

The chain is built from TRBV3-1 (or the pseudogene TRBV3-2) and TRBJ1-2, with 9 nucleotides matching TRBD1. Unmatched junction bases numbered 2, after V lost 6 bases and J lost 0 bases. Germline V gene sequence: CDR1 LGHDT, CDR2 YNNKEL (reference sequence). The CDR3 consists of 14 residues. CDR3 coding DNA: TGTGCCAGCAGGGACAGGGGAGCTAACTATGGCTACACCTTC. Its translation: CASRDRGANYGYTF.

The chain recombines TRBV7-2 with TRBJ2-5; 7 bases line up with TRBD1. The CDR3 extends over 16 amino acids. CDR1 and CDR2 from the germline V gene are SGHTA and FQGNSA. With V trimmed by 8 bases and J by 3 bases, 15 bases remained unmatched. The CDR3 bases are TGTGCCAGCTCCCGGGGACAGTTGACCACGAAAGAGACCCAGTACTTC. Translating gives CASSRGQLTTKETQYF.

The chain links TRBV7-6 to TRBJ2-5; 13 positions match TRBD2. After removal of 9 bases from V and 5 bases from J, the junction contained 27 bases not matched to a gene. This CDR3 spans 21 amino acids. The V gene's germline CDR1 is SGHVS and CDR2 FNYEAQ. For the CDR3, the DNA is TGTGCCAGTTACCATCCTCCGATGCTCGGGACTAGCGGGGTATTTCGGGAGACCCAGTACTTC. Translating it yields CASYHPPMLGTSGVFRETQYF.

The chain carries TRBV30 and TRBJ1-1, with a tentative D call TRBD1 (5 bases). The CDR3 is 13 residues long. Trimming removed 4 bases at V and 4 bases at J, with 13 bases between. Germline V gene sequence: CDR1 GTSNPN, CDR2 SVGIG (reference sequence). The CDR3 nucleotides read TGTGCCTGGAACCCTGACAGATCCACTGAAGCTTTCTTT. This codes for CAWNPDRSTEAFF.

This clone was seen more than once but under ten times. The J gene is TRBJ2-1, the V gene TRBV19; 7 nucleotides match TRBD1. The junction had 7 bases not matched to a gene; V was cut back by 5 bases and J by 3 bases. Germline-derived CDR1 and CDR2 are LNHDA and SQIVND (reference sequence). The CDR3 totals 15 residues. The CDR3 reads CASSVGTAIYNEQFF. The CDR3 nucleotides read TGTGCCAGTAGTGTCGGGACAGCGATCTACAATGAGCAGTTCTTC.

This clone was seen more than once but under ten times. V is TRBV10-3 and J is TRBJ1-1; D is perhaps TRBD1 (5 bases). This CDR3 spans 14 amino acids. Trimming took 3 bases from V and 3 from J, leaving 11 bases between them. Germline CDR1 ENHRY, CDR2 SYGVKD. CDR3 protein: CAISDKGGDTEAFF. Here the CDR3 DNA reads TGTGCCATCAGTGATAAGGGAGGGGACACTGAAGCTTTCTTT.

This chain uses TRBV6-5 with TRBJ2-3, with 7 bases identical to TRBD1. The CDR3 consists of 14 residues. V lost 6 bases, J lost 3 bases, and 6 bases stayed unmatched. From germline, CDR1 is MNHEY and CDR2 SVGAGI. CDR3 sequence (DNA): TGTGCCAGCAGGAGGGACAGTATTACAGATACGCAGTATTTT. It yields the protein CASRRDSITDTQYF.

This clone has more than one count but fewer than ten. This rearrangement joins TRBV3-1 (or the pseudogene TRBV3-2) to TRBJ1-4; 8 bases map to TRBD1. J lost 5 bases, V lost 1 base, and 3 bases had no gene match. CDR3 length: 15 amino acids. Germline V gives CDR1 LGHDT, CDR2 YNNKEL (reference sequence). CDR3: CASSQGDRRNEKLFF. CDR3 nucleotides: TGTGCCAGCAGCCAAGGGGACAGGAGAAATGAAAAACTGTTTTTT.

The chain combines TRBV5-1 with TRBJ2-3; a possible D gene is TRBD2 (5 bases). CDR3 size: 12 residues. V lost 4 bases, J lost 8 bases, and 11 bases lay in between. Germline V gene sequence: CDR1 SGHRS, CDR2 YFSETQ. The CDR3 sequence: CASSGEEGTQYF. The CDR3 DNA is TGCGCCAGCAGCGGGGAAGAGGGTACGCAGTATTTT.

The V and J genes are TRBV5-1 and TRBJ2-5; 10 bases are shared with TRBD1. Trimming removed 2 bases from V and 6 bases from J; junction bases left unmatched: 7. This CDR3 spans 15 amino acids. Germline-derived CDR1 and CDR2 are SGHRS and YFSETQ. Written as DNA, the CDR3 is TGCGCCAGCAGCTTAGGGACAGGGGCGTTAAAGACCCAGTACTTC. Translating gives CASSLGTGALKTQYF.

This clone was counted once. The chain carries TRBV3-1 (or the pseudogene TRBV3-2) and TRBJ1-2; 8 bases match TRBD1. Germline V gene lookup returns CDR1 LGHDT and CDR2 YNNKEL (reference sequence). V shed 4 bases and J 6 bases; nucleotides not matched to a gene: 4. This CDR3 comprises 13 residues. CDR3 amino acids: CASSRTGGNGYTF. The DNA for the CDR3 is TGTGCCAGCAGCCGCACAGGGGGGAATGGCTACACCTTC.

The CDR3 DNA sequence: TGTGCCTGGAGTGTAGGCCCCGCTAGGCAGTTCTTC. This encodes CAWSVGPARQFF. V is TRBV30 and J is TRBJ2-1; D gene unclear. The CDR3 consists of 12 residues. Germline lookup yields CDR1 GTSNPN and CDR2 SVGIG (reference sequence). V gave up 0 bases and J gave up 12 bases, with 12 bases separating them.

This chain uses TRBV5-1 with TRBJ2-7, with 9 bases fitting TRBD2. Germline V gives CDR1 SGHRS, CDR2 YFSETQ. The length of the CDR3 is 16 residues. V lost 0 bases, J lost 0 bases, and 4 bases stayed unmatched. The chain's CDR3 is CASSLGRLAASYEQYF. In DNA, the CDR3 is TGCGCCAGCAGCTTGGGCCGACTAGCGGCCTCCTACGAGCAGTACTTC.